Listed here are 26 T cell receptor beta chains from one sample, sequenced in a study of CD8 T cells in Susac syndrome. RNA was extracted with the RNeasy kit, and a quantity of about 0.5 to 1 ug was reverse transcribed using random hexamers. MiXCR, applied by TCRdb to the immunoSEQ multiplex PCR reads, yields one record per CDR3 protein. Here the sample spans a few hundred thousand distinct CDR3 sequences, 85% being singletons. The sample comprised CD8+ T cells from PBMCs. These receptors came from a human donor with multiple sclerosis.

The J gene is TRBJ2-7, the V gene TRBV27; 13 bases are shared with TRBD2. This CDR3 region has 15 residues. With V trimmed by 4 bases and J by 2 bases, 2 bases remained unmatched. CDR1 is MNHEY, CDR2 SMNVEV, per germline (reference sequence). DNA for the CDR3: TGTGCCAGCAGTTCCGGGACTAGCGGGGCCTACGAGCAGTACTTC. It is translated as CASSSGTSGAYEQYF.

This chain links TRBV12-3 or TRBV12-4 with TRBJ1-1, with 7 bases lining up with TRBD1. Trimming took 3 bases from V and 6 from J; bases not matched to a gene: 1. The CDR3 has 12 residues. Written as DNA, the CDR3 is TGTGCCAGCAGTTTGACAGGGCCTGAAGCTTTCTTT. Amino acid sequence: CASSLTGPEAFF.

The chain uses TRBV27 and TRBJ2-7; D uncertain. In germline, CDR1 is MNHEY, CDR2 SMNVEV (reference sequence). V lost 3 bases, J lost 1 base, and 10 bases lay in between. The CDR3 consists of 14 residues. CDR3 protein: CASSFGGKSYEQYF. The CDR3 DNA follows: TGTGCCAGCAGTTTCGGTGGGAAATCCTACGAGCAGTACTTC.

The V gene is TRBV4-1, the J gene TRBJ2-1, with 12 positions matching TRBD1. The germline V gene has CDR1 MGHRA and CDR2 YSYEKL. The J segment lost 8 bases and the V segment lost 3 bases, leaving 5 bases of the junction unmatched. The CDR3 is 15 residues long. CDR3 in amino acids: CASSHSGTGGYEQFF. The CDR3 bases are TGCGCCAGCAGCCATTCCGGGACAGGGGGCTATGAGCAGTTCTTC.

The rearrangement uses TRBV7-2 and TRBJ2-4; TRBD1 matches at 9 bases. Trimming took 6 bases from V and 0 from J; bases not matched to a gene: 6. Germline loops: CDR1 SGHTA, CDR2 FQGNSA. The CDR3 runs 16 residues. CDR3 sequence: CASRLATGGAKNIQYF. The DNA of the CDR3 is TGTGCCAGCAGACTAGCGACAGGGGGAGCCAAAAACATTCAGTACTTC.

The V gene is TRBV5-1, the J gene TRBJ1-1; TRBD1 agrees at 7 bases. There are 14 residues in the CDR3. The V gene's germline CDR1 is SGHRS and CDR2 YFSETQ. V was pared by 4 bases and J by 3 bases, with 6 bases of the junction left unmatched. The CDR3 DNA follows: TGCGCCAGCAGCCTTAGACAGGGTGACACTGAAGCTTTCTTT. Protein sequence: CASSLRQGDTEAFF.

The chain links TRBV29-1 to TRBJ2-1, with 7 bases fitting TRBD1. With V trimmed by 5 bases and J by 9 bases, 10 bases remained unmatched. This CDR3 has 13 residues. Per the germline V gene, CDR1 is SQVTM and CDR2 is ANQGSEA. The CDR3 region is CSVPSLQGSEQFF. The CDR3, as DNA: TGCAGCGTTCCCTCACTACAGGGGAGTGAGCAGTTCTTC.

J is TRBJ2-5 and V is TRBV2; either TRBD1 or TRBD2 may fit D (5 bases each). The CDR3 is 12 residues long. V was shortened by 7 bases and J by 2 bases, with 8 bases between the two germline ends. Germline V gives CDR1 SNHLY, CDR2 FYNNEI. The chain's CDR3 is CASKGRQETQYF. CDR3 DNA: TGTGCCAGCAAGGGGAGACAAGAGACCCAGTACTTC. The full variable domain, with the rest looked up from reference TRBV2 and TRBJ2-5, is EPEVTQTPSHQVTQMGQEVILRCVPISNHLYFYWYRQILGQKVEFLVSFYNNEISEKSEIFDDQFSVERPDGSNFTLKIRSTKLEDSAMYFCASKGRQETQYFGPGTRLLVL.

This sequence joins TRBV7-9 and TRBJ2-3; D might be TRBD1 or TRBD2, each matching 5 bases. CDR3 size: 15 residues. Trimming shortened V by 5 bases and J by 1 base, and 13 bases separated the two germline ends. Germline CDR1 reads SEHNR; CDR2 reads FQNEAQ (reference sequence). In DNA form, the CDR3 reads TGTGCCAGCAGCCCCTGGGACGGAGGCACAGATACGCAGTATTTT. Its protein product is CASSPWDGGTDTQYF. Together with reference TRBV7-9 and TRBJ2-3, the CDR3 gives the full variable domain: DTGVSQNPRHKITKRGQNVTFRCDPISEHNRLYWYRQTLGQGPEFLTYFQNEAQLEKSRLLSDRFSAERPKGSFSTLEIQRTEQGDSAMYLCASSPWDGGTDTQYFGPGTRLTVL.

This chain uses TRBV5-5 with TRBJ1-1, with D possibly being TRBD1 (5 bases). The CDR3 sequence is 14 residues long. The V gene lost 4 bases and the J gene lost 1 base, with 11 bases spanning the gap. Per the germline V gene, CDR1 is SGHKS and CDR2 is YYEKEE (reference sequence). CDR3 bases: TGTGCCAGCAGCCCCTTTACAGGGAACACTGAAGCTTTCTTT. Translating it yields CASSPFTGNTEAFF. The full variable domain, in which reference TRBV5-5 and TRBJ1-1 provide the parts outside the CDR3, is DAGVTQSPTHLIKTRGQQVTLRCSPISGHKSVSWYQQVLGQGPQFIFQYYEKEERGRGNFPDRFSARQFPNYSSELNVNALLLGDSALYLCASSPFTGNTEAFFGQGTRLTVV.

The rearrangement links TRBV5-1 to TRBJ2-3, with 10 bases identical to TRBD2. After removal of 2 bases from V and 4 bases from J, the junction contained 7 bases not matched to a gene. There are 16 residues in the CDR3. CDR1 SGHRS and CDR2 YFSETQ come from the germline V gene. For the CDR3, the DNA is TGCGCCAGCAGCTTTTATGCTAGCGGGAGCTCAGATACGCAGTATTTT. Translation: CASSFYASGSSDTQYF.

This chain joins TRBV6-6 and TRBJ1-5; D is possibly TRBD1 (6 bases). The CDR3 spans 14 residues. The V and J ends lost 6 bases and 4 bases respectively, with 13 bases between them. CDR1 MNHNY and CDR2 SVGAGI come from the germline V gene (reference sequence). CDR3 sequence reads: CASSQRGPNQPQHF. The CDR3 DNA follows: TGTGCCAGCAGCCAGCGGGGGCCTAATCAGCCCCAGCATTTT.

The chain joins TRBV6-1 to TRBJ2-5; 10 bases agree with TRBD2. Germline trimming cut 5 bases from V and 1 base from J; bases unmatched to any gene: 7. Germline V gives CDR1 MNHNS, CDR2 SASEGT. This CDR3 is 16 amino acids long. The CDR3 DNA reads TGTGCCAGCAGTCTAGCGGGAGTTTTTCCCCAAGAGACCCAGTACTTC. It specifies CASSLAGVFPQETQYF.

The rearrangement joins TRBV25-1 to TRBJ2-7; D might be TRBD1 (5 bases). The CDR3 runs to 14 residues. Germline V CDR1 and CDR2: MGHDK, SYGVNS. V lost 1 base and J lost 4, with 11 bases in between. CDR3 sequence reads: CASSEWADTYEQYF. CDR3 nucleotide sequence: TGTGCCAGCAGTGAATGGGCGGACACATACGAGCAGTACTTC.

This chain joins TRBV5-5 and TRBJ1-6, with a possible D match to TRBD1 (5 bases). The CDR3 covers 15 residues. The germline CDR1 and CDR2 sequences are SGHKS and YYEKEE (reference sequence). V was cut by 0 bases and J by 7 bases, with 11 bases left in between. The CDR3: CASSLGGVRNSPLHF. CDR3 nucleotide sequence: TGTGCCAGCAGCTTGGGAGGGGTAAGGAATTCACCCCTCCACTTT.

The genes are TRBV27 and TRBJ2-1; perhaps TRBD2 as D (5 bases). Germline loops: CDR1 MNHEY, CDR2 SMNVEV (reference sequence). Trimming cost V 0 bases and J 8 bases, with 14 bases left between them. This CDR3 region has 15 residues. CDR3 sequence (DNA): TGTGCCAGCAGTTTATCGCGGAGGAATAATCATGAGCAGTTCTTC. Translated: CASSLSRRNNHEQFF.

This rearrangement joins TRBV6-5 to TRBJ1-1; D not certain. Germline CDR1 is MNHEY and CDR2 is SVGAGI. The V and J ends lost 10 bases and 4 bases respectively, with 10 bases between them. CDR3 length equals 11 residues. In DNA, the CDR3 is TGTGCCACCCTCTGGGGCACTGAAGCTTTCTTT. Its translation: CATLWGTEAFF.

This chain uses TRBV9 with TRBJ1-4; unclear D gene. CDR1 and CDR2 (germline): SGDLS, YYNGEE. This CDR3 comprises 10 residues. Trimming stripped 3 bases from V and 7 bases from J, with 1 base between. CDR3 nucleotides: TGTGCCAGCAGCGGTGAAAAACTGTTTTTT. Its translation: CASSGEKLFF.

In its sample, this clonotype was seen a few times. The chain uses TRBV6-1 and TRBJ2-1, with D possibly TRBD2 on 6 matching bases. Trimming stripped 5 bases from V and 10 bases from J, with 15 bases between. CDR1 and CDR2 from the germline V gene are MNHNS and SASEGT. The CDR3 covers 13 residues. The CDR3 reads CASSSTRLDEQFF. DNA for the CDR3: TGTGCCAGCAGTAGCACCCGACTAGACGAGCAGTTCTTC.

CDR3 coding DNA: TGTGCCAGCAGAGACACAGGGGCGGTTGGAACCGGCGAGCAGTACTTC. This sequence encodes CASRDTGAVGTGEQYF. The chain is built from TRBV27 and TRBJ2-7; 7 bases match TRBD1. The germline gives CDR1 MNHEY, CDR2 SMNVEV (reference sequence). This CDR3 spans 16 amino acids. V lost 6 bases to trimming and J lost 6 bases; unmatched junction nucleotides: 17.

The rearrangement joins TRBV11-1 to TRBJ2-1, with 11 bases fitting TRBD1. Germline assignment: CDR1 SGHAT and CDR2 FQDESV (reference sequence). V was clipped by 5 bases and J by 1 base; unmatched bases: 16. The CDR3 extends over 20 amino acids. CDR3 DNA: TGTGCCAGCAGCCCGAGGACAGGGGGCGTGGGAAAGGGATCCTACAATGAGCAGTTCTTC. Protein: CASSPRTGGVGKGSYNEQFF. The variable domain in full, completed from reference TRBV11-1 and TRBJ2-1, reads EAEVAQSPRYKITEKSQAVAFWCDPISGHATLYWYRQILGQGPELLVQFQDESVVDDSQLPKDRFSAERLKGVDSTLKIQPAELGDSAMYLCASSPRTGGVGKGSYNEQFFGPGTRLTVL.

V usage is TRBV29-1 and J usage is TRBJ1-2; D unresolved. Germline V gene sequence: CDR1 SQVTM, CDR2 ANQGSEA. CDR3 length: 11 amino acids. V was clipped by 1 base and J by 6 bases, with 6 bases between them. The chain's CDR3 is CSVEVRDGYTF. The CDR3 region has the DNA TGCAGCGTTGAAGTCCGGGATGGCTACACCTTC.

V and J are TRBV24-1 and TRBJ1-5; the D is unclear. Between the trimmed V and J ends, which lost 5 bases and 4 bases, there was a span of 14 bases. The CDR3 covers 15 residues. Germline CDR1 and CDR2: KGHDR and SFDVKD. Here the CDR3 reads CATSGVDERNQPQHF. The DNA for the CDR3 is TGTGCCACCAGTGGGGTCGATGAGCGGAATCAGCCCCAGCATTTT.

In its sample, this clonotype was seen once. The chain combines TRBV20-1 with TRBJ2-2; D may be TRBD2 (5 bases). V lost 7 bases and J lost 6, with 18 bases in between. Looked up from germline, CDR1 is DFQATT and CDR2 is SNEGSKA (reference sequence). This CDR3 has 14 residues. As DNA, the CDR3 is TGCAGTGTCAAACTAGTTCTCTTGCCCGGGGAGCTGTTTTTT. It encodes CSVKLVLLPGELFF.

CDR3 protein: CSASSTSGSTDTQYF. CDR3 bases: TGCAGTGCTAGCTCGACTAGCGGGAGCACAGATACGCAGTATTTT. The V gene is TRBV20-1, the J gene TRBJ2-3, with 10 bases identical to TRBD2. There are 15 residues in the CDR3. V dropped 3 bases and J dropped 0; count of bases not matched to a gene: 3. Germline V gene lookup returns CDR1 DFQATT and CDR2 SNEGSKA (reference sequence).

The V gene is TRBV27, the J gene TRBJ2-1, with D possibly being TRBD2 (7 bases). CDR1 is MNHEY, CDR2 SMNVEV, per germline (reference sequence). The CDR3 has 17 amino acids. The V gene lost 5 bases and the J gene lost 5 bases, with 22 bases spanning the gap. CDR3 in DNA: TGTGCCAGCAGTCCTACGGGCGGGGGCGGCTTTAACAATGAGCAGTTCTTC. This encodes CASSPTGGGGFNNEQFF.